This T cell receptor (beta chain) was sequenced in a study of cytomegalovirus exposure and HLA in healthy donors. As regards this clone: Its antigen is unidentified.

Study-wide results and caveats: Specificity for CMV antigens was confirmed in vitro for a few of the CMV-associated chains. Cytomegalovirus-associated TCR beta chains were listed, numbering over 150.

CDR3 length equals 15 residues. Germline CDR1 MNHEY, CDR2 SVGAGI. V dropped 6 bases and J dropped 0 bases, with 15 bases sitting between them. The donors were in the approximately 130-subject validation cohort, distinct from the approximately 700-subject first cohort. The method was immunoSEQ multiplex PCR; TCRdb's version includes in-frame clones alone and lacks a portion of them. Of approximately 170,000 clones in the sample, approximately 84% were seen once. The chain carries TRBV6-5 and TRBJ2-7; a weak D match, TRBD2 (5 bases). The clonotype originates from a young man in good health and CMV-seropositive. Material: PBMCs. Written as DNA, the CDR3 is TGTGCCAGCAGCACCGGCAGCCGGGGCTCCTACGAGCAGTACTTC. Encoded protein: CASSTGSRGSYEQYF.